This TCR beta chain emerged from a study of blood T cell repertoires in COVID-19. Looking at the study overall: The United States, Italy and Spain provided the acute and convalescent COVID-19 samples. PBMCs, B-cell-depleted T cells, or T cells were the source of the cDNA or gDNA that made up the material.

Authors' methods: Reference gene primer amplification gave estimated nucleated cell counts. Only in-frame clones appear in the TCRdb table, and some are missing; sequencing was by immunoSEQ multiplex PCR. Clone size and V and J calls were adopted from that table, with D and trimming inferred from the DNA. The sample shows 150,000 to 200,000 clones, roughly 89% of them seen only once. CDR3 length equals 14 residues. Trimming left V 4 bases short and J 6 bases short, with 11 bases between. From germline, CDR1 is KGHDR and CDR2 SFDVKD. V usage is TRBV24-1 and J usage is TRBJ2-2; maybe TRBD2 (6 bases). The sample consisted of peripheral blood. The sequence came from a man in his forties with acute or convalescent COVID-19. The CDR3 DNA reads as TGTGCCACCAGTGACCGACTAGAATCCGGGGAGCTGTTTTTT. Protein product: CATSDRLESGELFF.